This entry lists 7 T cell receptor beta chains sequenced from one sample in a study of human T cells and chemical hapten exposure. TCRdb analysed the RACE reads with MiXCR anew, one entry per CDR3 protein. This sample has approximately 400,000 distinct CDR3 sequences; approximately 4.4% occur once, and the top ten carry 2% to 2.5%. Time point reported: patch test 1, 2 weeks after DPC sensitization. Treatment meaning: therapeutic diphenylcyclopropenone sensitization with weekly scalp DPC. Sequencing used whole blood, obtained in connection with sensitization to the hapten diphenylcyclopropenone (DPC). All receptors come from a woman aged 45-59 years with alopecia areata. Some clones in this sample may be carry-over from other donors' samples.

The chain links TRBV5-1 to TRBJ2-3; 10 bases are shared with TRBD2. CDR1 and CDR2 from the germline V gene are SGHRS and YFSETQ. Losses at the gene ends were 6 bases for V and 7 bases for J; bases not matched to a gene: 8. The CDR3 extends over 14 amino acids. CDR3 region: CASKTTSGANTQYF. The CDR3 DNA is TGCGCCAGCAAGACCACTAGCGGGGCCAATACGCAGTATTTT.

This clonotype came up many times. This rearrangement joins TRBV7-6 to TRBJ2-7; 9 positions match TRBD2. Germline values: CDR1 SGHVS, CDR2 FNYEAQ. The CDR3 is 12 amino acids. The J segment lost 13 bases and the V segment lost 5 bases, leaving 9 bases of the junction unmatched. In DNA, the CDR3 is TGTGCCAGCAGCCCGGGACTAGCTGGGGTCTACTTC. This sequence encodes CASSPGLAGVYF.

The DNA of the CDR3 is TGCAGCGTTGCCAGGGGGGGGGCTGTTGAAGCTTTCTTT. This encodes CSVARGGAVEAFF. V is TRBV29-1 and J is TRBJ1-1, with 7 bases identical to TRBD1. This CDR3 spans 13 amino acids. CDR1 and CDR2 (germline): SQVTM, ANQGSEA. V shed 4 bases, J shed 7 bases, and the junction held 9 bases outside the gene matches. Full variable domain (remainder filled in from reference TRBV29-1 and TRBJ1-1): SAVISQKPSRDICQRGTSLTIQCQVDSQVTMMFWYRQQPGQSLTLIATANQGSEATYESGFVIDKFPISRPNLTFSTLTVSNMSPEDSSIYLCSVARGGAVEAFFGQGTRLTVV.

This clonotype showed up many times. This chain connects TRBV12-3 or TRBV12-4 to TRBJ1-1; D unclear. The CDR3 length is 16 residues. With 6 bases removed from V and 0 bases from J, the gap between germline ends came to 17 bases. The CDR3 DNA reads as TGTGCCAGCAGCTCCCGAGATGGGTCTATGAACACTGAAGCTTTCTTT. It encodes CASSSRDGSMNTEAFF.

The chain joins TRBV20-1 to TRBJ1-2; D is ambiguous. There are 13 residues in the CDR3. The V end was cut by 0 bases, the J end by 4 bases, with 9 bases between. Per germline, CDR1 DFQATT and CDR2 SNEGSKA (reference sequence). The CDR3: CSARDRSFYGYTF. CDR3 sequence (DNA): TGCAGTGCTAGAGATCGCTCTTTCTATGGCTACACCTTC.

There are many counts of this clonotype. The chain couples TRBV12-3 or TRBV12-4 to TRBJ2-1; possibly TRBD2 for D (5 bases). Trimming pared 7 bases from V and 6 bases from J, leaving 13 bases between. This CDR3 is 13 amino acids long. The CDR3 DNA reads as TGTGCCAGCAATACGGGGTCCCCCAATGAGCAGTTCTTC. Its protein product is CASNTGSPNEQFF.

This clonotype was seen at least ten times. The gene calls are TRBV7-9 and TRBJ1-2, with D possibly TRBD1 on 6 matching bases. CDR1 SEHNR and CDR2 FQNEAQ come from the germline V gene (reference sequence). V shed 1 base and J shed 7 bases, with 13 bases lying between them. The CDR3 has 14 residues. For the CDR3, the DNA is TGTGCCAGCAGCTTAGTCGTTCAGGGGTCTGGCTACACCTTC. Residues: CASSLVVQGSGYTF.